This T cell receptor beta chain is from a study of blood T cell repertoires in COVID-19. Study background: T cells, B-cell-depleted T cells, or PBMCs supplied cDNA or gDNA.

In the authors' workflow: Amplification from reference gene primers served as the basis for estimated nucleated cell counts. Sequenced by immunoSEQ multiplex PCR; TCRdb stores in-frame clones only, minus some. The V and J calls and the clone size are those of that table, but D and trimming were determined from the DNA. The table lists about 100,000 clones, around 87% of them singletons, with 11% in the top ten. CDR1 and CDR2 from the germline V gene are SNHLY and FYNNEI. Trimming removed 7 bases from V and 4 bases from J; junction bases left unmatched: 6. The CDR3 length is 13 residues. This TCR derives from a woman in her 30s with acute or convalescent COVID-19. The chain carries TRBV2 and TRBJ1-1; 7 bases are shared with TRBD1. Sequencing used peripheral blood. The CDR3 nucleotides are TGTGCCAGCACTGTGACAGGGTCCACTGAAGCTTTCTTT. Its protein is CASTVTGSTEAFF.